This entry lists 30 T cell receptor beta chains sequenced from one sample in a study of technical replicates of blood from a few donors. TCRdb keeps only in-frame clones here, not all; method: immunoSEQ multiplex PCR. The repertoire holds 60,000 to 65,000 clones, with approximately 86% as singletons. What was sequenced was PBMCs. The receptors originated from a human donor in good health. Some clones in this sample may be carry-over from other donors' samples.

The chain is built from TRBV7-6 and TRBJ2-1; D is possibly TRBD2 (5 bases). Germline V CDR1 and CDR2: SGHVS, FNYEAQ. Deletions cut 5 bases from V and 10 bases from J, with 24 bases between. The CDR3 is made up of 16 amino acids. The CDR3 region is CASSPSEGGRGNEQFF. CDR3 DNA: TGTGCCAGCAGCCCGAGCGAGGGCGGACGTGGGAACGAGCAGTTCTTC. The full variable domain, in which reference TRBV7-6 and TRBJ2-1 provide the parts outside the CDR3, is GAGVSQSPRYKVTKRGQDVALRCDPISGHVSLYWYRQALGQGPEFLTYFNYEAQQDKSGLPNDRFSAERPEGSISTLTIQRTEQRDSAMYRCASSPSEGGRGNEQFFGPGTRLTVL.

Of note for this clone: Without the conserved terminal phenylalanine or tryptophan, this CDR3 likely stems from a read error. The limits of the CDR3 on the DNA are not certain, so only TCRdb's listed CDR3 is given. This chain connects TRBV6-6 to TRBJ2-7; the D call of TRBD1 is as the table states it, not checked on the DNA. The CDR3 has 13 amino acids, counting both end residues. Germline V lookup: CDR1 MNHNY, CDR2 SVGAGI (reference sequence). The CDR3 spells CASSYGDGQGRGI.

The rearrangement uses TRBV4-1 and TRBJ2-2, with a possible D match to TRBD1 (5 bases). V lost 0 bases and J lost 2, with 10 bases in between. CDR3 length: 16 amino acids. Germline V gene lookup returns CDR1 MGHRA and CDR2 YSYEKL. CDR3 residues: CASSQDNRINTGELFF. DNA of the CDR3: TGCGCCAGCAGCCAAGATAACAGGATAAACACCGGGGAGCTGTTTTTT.

The chain carries TRBV19 and TRBJ2-1; D is perhaps TRBD2 (5 bases). V was shortened by 0 bases and J by 6 bases, with 6 bases between the two germline ends. The CDR3 consists of 13 residues. Per the germline V gene, CDR1 is LNHDA and CDR2 is SQIVND (reference sequence). The DNA of the CDR3 is TGTGCCAGTAGTATAGATCGGGGCAATGAGCAGTTCTTC. Amino acid sequence: CASSIDRGNEQFF.

The genes are TRBV4-3 and TRBJ1-2, with D maybe TRBD1 (5 bases). The CDR3 totals 15 residues. CDR1 is LGHNA and CDR2 is YSLEER in the germline V gene. Trimming took off 0 bases at V and 4 bases at J, with 12 bases between the two ends. CDR3 region: CASSQDHQGLYGYTF. The CDR3 coding sequence is TGCGCCAGCAGCCAAGATCATCAGGGCCTCTATGGCTACACCTTC.

This chain's CDR3 is CASSENRGGETQYF. The CDR3 DNA sequence: TGTGCCAGCAGTGAAAACAGGGGGGGAGAGACCCAGTACTTC. The V and J genes are TRBV2 and TRBJ2-5; D might be TRBD1 (8 bases). V was shortened by 2 bases and J by 4 bases, with 11 bases between the two germline ends. Germline loops: CDR1 SNHLY, CDR2 FYNNEI. The CDR3 totals 14 residues.

The CDR3: CASSGQTTSTDTQYF. The CDR3 region has the DNA TGTGCCAGCAGCGGACAGACAACTAGCACAGATACGCAGTATTTT. This chain links TRBV7-2 with TRBJ2-3, with a weak D call TRBD1 (6 bases). Germline V lookup: CDR1 SGHTA, CDR2 FQGNSA. CDR3 length: 15 amino acids. Trimming removed 5 bases from V and 0 bases from J, with 12 bases in between.

The chain uses TRBV19 and TRBJ1-5; D is ambiguous. CDR1 LNHDA and CDR2 SQIVND come from the germline V gene (reference sequence). Trimming cost V 7 bases and J 0 bases, with 7 bases left between them. The CDR3 has 13 amino acids. CDR3 amino acids: CASTANSNQPQHF. The CDR3 nucleotides read TGTGCCAGTACCGCTAATAGCAATCAGCCCCAGCATTTT.

J is TRBJ2-1 and V is TRBV5-6, with D unresolved. Trimming shortened V by 2 bases and J by 6 bases, and 6 bases separated the two germline ends. The CDR3 sequence is 12 residues long. CDR1 and CDR2 from the germline V gene are SGHDT and YYEEEE. The CDR3 is CASSFLANEQFF. In DNA form, the CDR3 reads TGTGCCAGCAGCTTTTTAGCCAATGAGCAGTTCTTC.

This clone was counted once. The V call is TRBV28, the J call TRBJ2-1; tentative D call: TRBD2 (6 bases). In germline, CDR1 is MDHEN, CDR2 SYDVKM. The V end lost 7 bases, the J end lost 4 bases, and 17 bases lay between the germline ends. The CDR3 spans 15 residues. CDR3 DNA sequence: TGTGCCAGCACTCTCGGGGGTAGTGGGTACAATGAGCAGTTCTTC. Translating gives CASTLGGSGYNEQFF.

This clone has only one observation. The rearrangement joins TRBV4-3 to TRBJ2-7, with 7 bases fitting TRBD2. The CDR3 has 15 residues. Germline V gives CDR1 LGHNA, CDR2 YSLEER. With V trimmed by 1 base and J by 6 bases, 9 bases remained unmatched. CDR3: CASSQGRGVPFEQYF. CDR3 in DNA: TGCGCCAGCAGCCAAGGACGGGGGGTCCCCTTCGAGCAGTACTTC.

This clone was found a few times. V is TRBV6-6 and J is TRBJ2-2; no firm D call. Germline V gene lookup returns CDR1 MNHNY and CDR2 SVGAGI (reference sequence). V lost 4 bases to trimming and J lost 0 bases, with 12 bases between them. This CDR3 has 16 amino acids. CDR3 region: CASSSAVFTNTGELFF. CDR3 DNA sequence: TGTGCCAGCAGTTCTGCGGTATTCACGAACACCGGGGAGCTGTTTTTT.

This chain uses TRBV5-8 with TRBJ1-2, with a tentative D call TRBD1 (5 bases). V lost 0 bases to trimming and J lost 0 bases, with 6 bases between them. The CDR3 length is 14 residues. Per the germline V gene, CDR1 is SGHTS and CDR2 is YDEGEE. This chain's CDR3 is CASSLVTANYGYTF. In DNA form, the CDR3 reads TGTGCCAGCAGCTTGGTGACAGCTAACTATGGCTACACCTTC. The complete variable domain, with remaining parts taken from reference TRBV5-8 and TRBJ1-2, reads EAGVTQSPTHLIKTRGQQATLRCSPISGHTSVYWYQQALGLGLQFLLWYDEGEERNRGNFPPRFSGRQFPNYSSELNVNALELEDSALYLCASSLVTANYGYTFGSGTRLTVV.

V is TRBV6-1 and J is TRBJ2-3; perhaps TRBD1 as D (6 bases). Trimming shortened V by 2 bases and J by 1 base, and 10 bases separated the two germline ends. This CDR3 is built from 15 residues. Germline V gene sequence: CDR1 MNHNS, CDR2 SASEGT. For the CDR3, the DNA is TGTGCCAGCAGTGAAAGGCAGGGGCGCACAGATACGCAGTATTTT. Translating gives CASSERQGRTDTQYF.

J is TRBJ2-1 and V is TRBV6-1, with 9 bases aligning to TRBD2. The CDR3 totals 16 residues. CDR1 is MNHNS and CDR2 is SASEGT in the germline V gene. The V gene end was trimmed by 4 bases and the J gene end by 4 bases; junction bases not matched to a gene: 8. CDR3 amino acids: CASSATHGLAYNEQFF. The CDR3 coding sequence is TGTGCCAGCAGTGCTACACATGGACTAGCGTACAATGAGCAGTTCTTC.

The chain links TRBV6-6 to TRBJ2-7; the match to TRBD1 covers 9 bases. CDR1 is MNHNY and CDR2 is SVGAGI in the germline V gene (reference sequence). V lost 7 bases and J lost 2; bases outside the gene matches: 6. The CDR3 is made up of 14 amino acids. Written as DNA, the CDR3 is TGTGCCAGCACCTCGGGACAGGGTCCCTACGAGCAGTACTTC. Translation gives CASTSGQGPYEQYF.

The chain recombines TRBV10-3 with TRBJ2-5; TRBD2 is a possible D gene (5 bases). V was pared by 3 bases and J by 2 bases, with 16 bases between. Germline CDR1 and CDR2: ENHRY and SYGVKD. This CDR3 comprises 16 residues. CDR3 sequence reads: CAISESRGKGQETQYF. CDR3 in DNA: TGTGCCATCAGTGAATCCCGGGGAAAGGGACAAGAGACCCAGTACTTC.

V gene TRBV6-6 combines with J gene TRBJ1-2, with a weak D call TRBD1 (5 bases). Trimming left V 6 bases short and J 5 bases short, with 7 bases between. Germline values: CDR1 MNHNY, CDR2 SVGAGI (reference sequence). CDR3 size: 11 residues. The CDR3 reads CASRAGYGYTF. The CDR3 DNA follows: TGTGCCAGCAGGGCAGGGTATGGCTACACCTTC.

This clone was counted between two and nine times. The chain joins TRBV6-5 to TRBJ1-1; the match to TRBD1 covers 7 bases. The CDR3 has 11 amino acids. The trim removed 8 bases at V and 4 bases at J, leaving 1 base unmatched. The germline V gene has CDR1 MNHEY and CDR2 SVGAGI. The CDR3 spells CASEGATEAFF. CDR3 coding DNA: TGTGCCAGCGAGGGGGCCACTGAAGCTTTCTTT.

This chain connects TRBV9 to TRBJ1-2; D gene unclear. Trimming removed 0 bases at V and 5 bases at J, with 11 bases between. Germline CDR1 is SGDLS and CDR2 is YYNGEE. The CDR3 contains 14 residues. The CDR3 coding sequence is TGTGCCAGCAGCGTAGACGGACGGGGATATGGCTACACCTTC. Its protein is CASSVDGRGYGYTF.

The chain combines TRBV4-2 with TRBJ1-4, with 9 nucleotides matching TRBD1. CDR3 length: 15 amino acids. Germline CDR1 and CDR2: LGHNA and YNFKEQ. The V and J ends lost 1 base and 7 bases, in that order; junction bases with no gene match: 4. CDR3 sequence (DNA): TGTGCCAGCAGCCAAGGGACAGGGGCGAGTGAAAAACTGTTTTTT. This translates into CASSQGTGASEKLFF.

The genes are TRBV6-5 and TRBJ1-1; TRBD1 aligns across 7 bases. CDR3 size: 15 residues. J gave up 2 bases and V 5 bases, and 8 bases lay outside the gene matches. Germline loops: CDR1 MNHEY, CDR2 SVGAGI. The CDR3 loop is CASSPLGTVNTEAFF. Written as DNA, the CDR3 is TGTGCCAGCAGTCCACTTGGGACAGTTAACACTGAAGCTTTCTTT.

The chain joins TRBV6-5 to TRBJ1-2; D is perhaps TRBD1 (5 bases). In germline, CDR1 is MNHEY, CDR2 SVGAGI. This CDR3 has 13 residues. V dropped 6 bases and J dropped 8 bases, with 16 bases sitting between them. Here the CDR3 reads CASRVDLAGGYTF. In DNA, the CDR3 is TGTGCCAGCAGGGTCGACCTTGCAGGGGGCTACACCTTC.

The J gene is TRBJ2-3, the V gene TRBV19; 8 bases fit TRBD2. Germline CDR1 is LNHDA and CDR2 is SQIVND (reference sequence). Trimming at V came to 1 base and at J to 3 bases, leaving 0 bases not matched to a gene. The length of the CDR3 is 14 residues. The CDR3, as DNA: TGTGCCAGTAGTATAGCGGGGGGGACAGATACGCAGTATTTT. As protein: CASSIAGGTDTQYF.

The chain links TRBV5-4 to TRBJ1-2, with 8 bases aligning to TRBD1. The CDR3 is 14 amino acids. In germline, CDR1 is SGHNT, CDR2 YYREEE (reference sequence). The junction had 4 bases not matched to a gene; V was cut back by 4 bases and J by 2 bases. The DNA of the CDR3 is TGTGCCAGCAGCCTGGGACAGGCCAACTATGGCTACACCTTC. Translated, it gives CASSLGQANYGYTF.

The CDR3 reads CASSQGGVTEAFF. The CDR3 coding sequence is TGTGCCAGCAGCCAGGGGGGTGTCACTGAAGCTTTCTTT. The chain joins TRBV4-2 to TRBJ1-1; D is perhaps TRBD1 (5 bases). Germline V lookup: CDR1 LGHNA, CDR2 YNFKEQ. V was trimmed by 3 bases and J by 4 bases, leaving 9 bases between them. This CDR3 region has 13 residues.

Here the CDR3 reads CASSVRLASDTQYF. The DNA of the CDR3 is TGTGCCAGCAGTGTGCGACTAGCTTCAGATACGCAGTATTTT. The chain employs TRBV2 and TRBJ2-3; TRBD2 matches at 7 bases. The ends lost 4 bases at V and 4 bases at J; junction bases unmatched: 5. Germline CDR1 is SNHLY and CDR2 is FYNNEI. CDR3 length: 14 amino acids.

V usage is TRBV7-9 and J usage is TRBJ2-7; perhaps TRBD2 as D (5 bases). Germline-derived CDR1 and CDR2 are SEHNR and FQNEAQ (reference sequence). The CDR3 has 19 amino acids. V lost 4 bases and J lost 0, with 25 bases in between. The CDR3 sequence: CASSSQDGLGVGDSYEQYF. The DNA for the CDR3 is TGTGCCAGCAGCTCGCAGGATGGGTTAGGTGTCGGGGACTCCTACGAGCAGTACTTC.

This chain connects TRBV4-3 to TRBJ1-2; D is unresolved. The CDR3 spans 13 residues. Trimming removed 0 bases from V and 13 bases from J, with 15 bases in between. Germline V CDR1 and CDR2: LGHNA, YSLEER. The CDR3 is CASSQDRVSGGTF. The CDR3 DNA reads as TGCGCCAGCAGCCAAGATAGGGTTTCGGGAGGCACCTTC.

The rearrangement links TRBV5-8 to TRBJ2-3; 11 bases map to TRBD2. CDR3 length equals 15 residues. The J segment lost 4 bases and the V segment lost 3 bases, leaving 4 bases of the junction unmatched. Germline CDR1 and CDR2: SGHTS and YDEGEE. The CDR3 coding sequence is TGTGCCAGCAGCTCCCTAGCGGGGGGACCAGATACGCAGTATTTT. As protein: CASSSLAGGPDTQYF.